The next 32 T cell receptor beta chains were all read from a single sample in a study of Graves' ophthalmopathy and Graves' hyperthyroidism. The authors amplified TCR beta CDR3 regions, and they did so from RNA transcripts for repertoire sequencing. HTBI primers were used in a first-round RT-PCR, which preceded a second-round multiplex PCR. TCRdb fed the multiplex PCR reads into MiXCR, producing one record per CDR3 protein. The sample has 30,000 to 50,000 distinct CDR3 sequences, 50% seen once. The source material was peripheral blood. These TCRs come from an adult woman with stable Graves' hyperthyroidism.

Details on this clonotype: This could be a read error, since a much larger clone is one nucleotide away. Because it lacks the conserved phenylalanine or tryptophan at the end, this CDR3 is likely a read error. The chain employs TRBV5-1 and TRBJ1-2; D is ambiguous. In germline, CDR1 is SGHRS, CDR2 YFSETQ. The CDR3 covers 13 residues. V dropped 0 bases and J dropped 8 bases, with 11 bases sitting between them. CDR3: CASSLDAGEGYTS. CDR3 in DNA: TGCGCCAGCAGCTTGGATGCGGGAGAGGGCTACACCTCC.

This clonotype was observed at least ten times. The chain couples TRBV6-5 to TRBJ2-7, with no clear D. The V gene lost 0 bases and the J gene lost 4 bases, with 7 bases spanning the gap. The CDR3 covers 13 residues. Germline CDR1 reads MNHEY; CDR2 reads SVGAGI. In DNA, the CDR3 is TGTGCCAGCAGTTACTCGAAGGGTTACGAGCAGTACTTC. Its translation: CASSYSKGYEQYF.

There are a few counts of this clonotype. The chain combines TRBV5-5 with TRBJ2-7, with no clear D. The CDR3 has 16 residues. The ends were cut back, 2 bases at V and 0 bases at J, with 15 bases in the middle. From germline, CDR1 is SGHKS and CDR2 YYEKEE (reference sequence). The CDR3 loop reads CASSLTDGPYSYEQYF. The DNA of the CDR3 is TGTGCCAGCAGCTTAACGGACGGGCCATACTCCTACGAGCAGTACTTC.

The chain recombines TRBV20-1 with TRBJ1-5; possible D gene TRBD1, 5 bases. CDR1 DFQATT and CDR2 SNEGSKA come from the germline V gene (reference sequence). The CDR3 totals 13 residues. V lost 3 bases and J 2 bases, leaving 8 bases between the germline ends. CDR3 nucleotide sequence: TGCAGTGCTAGCGGGGGAGGCAATCAGCCCCAGCATTTT. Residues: CSASGGGNQPQHF.

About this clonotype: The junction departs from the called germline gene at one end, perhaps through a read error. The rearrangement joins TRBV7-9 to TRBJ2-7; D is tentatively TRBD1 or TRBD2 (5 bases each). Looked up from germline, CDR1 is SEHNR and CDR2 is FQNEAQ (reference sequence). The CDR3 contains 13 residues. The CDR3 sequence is CASSYGTSYEQYF. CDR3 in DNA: TGTGCCAGCAGCTATGGGACCTCCTACGAACAGTACTTC.

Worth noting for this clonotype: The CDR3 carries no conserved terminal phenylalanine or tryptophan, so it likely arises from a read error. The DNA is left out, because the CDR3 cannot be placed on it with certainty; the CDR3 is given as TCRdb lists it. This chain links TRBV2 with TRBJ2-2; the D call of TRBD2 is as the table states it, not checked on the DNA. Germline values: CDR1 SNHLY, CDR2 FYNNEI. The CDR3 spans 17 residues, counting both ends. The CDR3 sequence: CASKRGTSAANTGERMS.

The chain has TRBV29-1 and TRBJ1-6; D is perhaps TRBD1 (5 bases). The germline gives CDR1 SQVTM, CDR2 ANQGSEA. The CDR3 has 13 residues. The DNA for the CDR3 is TGCAGGCCTTGGGACTCATATAATTCACCCCTCCACTTT. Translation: CRPWDSYNSPLHF.

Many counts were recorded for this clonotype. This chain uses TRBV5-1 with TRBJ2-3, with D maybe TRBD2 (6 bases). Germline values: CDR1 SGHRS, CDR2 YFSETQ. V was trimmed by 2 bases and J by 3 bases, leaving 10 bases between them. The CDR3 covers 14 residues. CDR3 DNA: TGCGCCAGCAGCTTAAGCGGGCGAACAGATACGCAGTATTTT. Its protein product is CASSLSGRTDTQYF.

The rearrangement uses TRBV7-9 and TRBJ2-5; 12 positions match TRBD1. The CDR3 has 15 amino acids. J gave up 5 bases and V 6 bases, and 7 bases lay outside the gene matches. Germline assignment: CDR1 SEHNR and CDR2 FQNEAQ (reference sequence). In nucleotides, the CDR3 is TGTGCCAGCAGTTACGGGACAGGGGGCAGGGAGACCCAGTACTTC. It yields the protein CASSYGTGGRETQYF.

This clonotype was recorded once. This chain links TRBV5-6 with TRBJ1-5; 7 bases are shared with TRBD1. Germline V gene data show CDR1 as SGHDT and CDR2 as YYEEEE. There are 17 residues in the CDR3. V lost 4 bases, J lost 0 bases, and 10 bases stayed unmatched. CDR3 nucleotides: TGTGCCAGCAGCCATCGGGACAGCCAGGTTAGCAATCAGCCCCAGCATTTT. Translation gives CASSHRDSQVSNQPQHF.

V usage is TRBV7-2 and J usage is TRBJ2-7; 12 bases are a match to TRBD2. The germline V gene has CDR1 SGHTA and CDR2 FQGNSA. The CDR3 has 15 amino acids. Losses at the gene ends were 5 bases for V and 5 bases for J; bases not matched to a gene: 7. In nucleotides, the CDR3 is TGTGCCAGCAGCGAGGGACTAGCGGGTCCCCACGAGCAGTACTTC. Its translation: CASSEGLAGPHEQYF. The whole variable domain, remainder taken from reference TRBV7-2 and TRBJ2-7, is GAGVSQSPSNKVTEKGKDVELRCDPISGHTALYWYRQSLGQGLEFLIYFQGNSAPDKSGLPSDRFSAERTGGSVSTLTIQRTQQEDSAVYLCASSEGLAGPHEQYFGPGTRLTVT.

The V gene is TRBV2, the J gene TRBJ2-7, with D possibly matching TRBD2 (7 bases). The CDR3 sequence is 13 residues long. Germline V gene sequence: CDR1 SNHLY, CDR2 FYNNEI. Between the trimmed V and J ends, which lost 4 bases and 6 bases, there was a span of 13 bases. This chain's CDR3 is CASSAEGGTEQYF. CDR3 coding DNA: TGTGCCAGCAGTGCCGAGGGGGGGACCGAGCAGTACTTC.

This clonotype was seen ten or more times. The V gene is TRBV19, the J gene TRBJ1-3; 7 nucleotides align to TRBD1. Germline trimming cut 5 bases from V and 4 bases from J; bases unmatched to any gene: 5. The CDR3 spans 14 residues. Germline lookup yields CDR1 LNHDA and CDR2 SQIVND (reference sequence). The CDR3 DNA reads TGTGCCAGTAGTCATCGGACAGGCGGAAACACCATATATTTT. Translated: CASSHRTGGNTIYF.

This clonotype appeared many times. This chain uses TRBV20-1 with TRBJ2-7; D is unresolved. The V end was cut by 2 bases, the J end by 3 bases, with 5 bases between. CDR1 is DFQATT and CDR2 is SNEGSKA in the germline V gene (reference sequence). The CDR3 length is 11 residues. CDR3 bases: TGCAGTGCTAGATTGGGCTACGAGCAGTACTTC. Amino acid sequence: CSARLGYEQYF.

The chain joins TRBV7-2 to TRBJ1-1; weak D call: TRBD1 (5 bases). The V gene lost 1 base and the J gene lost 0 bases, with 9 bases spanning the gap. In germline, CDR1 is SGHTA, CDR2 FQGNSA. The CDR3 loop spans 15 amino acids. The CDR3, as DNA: TGTGCCAGCAGCTTAGTGGCAGGGCTGAACACTGAAGCTTTCTTT. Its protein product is CASSLVAGLNTEAFF.

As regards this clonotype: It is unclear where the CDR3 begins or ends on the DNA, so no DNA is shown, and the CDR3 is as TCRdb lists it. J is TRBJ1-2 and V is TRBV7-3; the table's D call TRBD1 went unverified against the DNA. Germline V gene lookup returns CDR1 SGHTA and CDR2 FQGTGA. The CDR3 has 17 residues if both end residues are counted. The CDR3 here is CASSQDLGTGGAYGCTF.

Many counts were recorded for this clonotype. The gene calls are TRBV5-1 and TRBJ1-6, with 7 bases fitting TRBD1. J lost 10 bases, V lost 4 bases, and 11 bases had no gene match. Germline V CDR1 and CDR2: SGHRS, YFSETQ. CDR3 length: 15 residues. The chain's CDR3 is CASSRQGDGYSPLHF. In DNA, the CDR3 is TGCGCCAGCAGCCGCCAGGGGGACGGTTACTCACCCCTCCACTTT.

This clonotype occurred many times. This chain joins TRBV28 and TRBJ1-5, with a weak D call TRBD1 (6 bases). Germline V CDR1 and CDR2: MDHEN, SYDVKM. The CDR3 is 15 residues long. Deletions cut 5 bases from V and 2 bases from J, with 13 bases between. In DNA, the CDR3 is TGTGCCAGCAGTGGCGGGACATGGGGCAATCAGCCCCAGCATTTT. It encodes CASSGGTWGNQPQHF.

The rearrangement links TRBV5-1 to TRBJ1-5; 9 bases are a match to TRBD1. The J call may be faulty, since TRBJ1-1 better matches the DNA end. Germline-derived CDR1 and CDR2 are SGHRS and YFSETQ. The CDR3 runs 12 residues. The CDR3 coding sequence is TGCGCCAGCCGACAGGGGGGCACTGAAGCTTTCTTT. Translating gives CASRQGGTEAFF.

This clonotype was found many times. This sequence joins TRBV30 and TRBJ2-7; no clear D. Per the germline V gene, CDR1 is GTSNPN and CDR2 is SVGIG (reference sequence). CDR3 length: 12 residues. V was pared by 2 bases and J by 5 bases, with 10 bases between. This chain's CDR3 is CAWSSDHDEQYF. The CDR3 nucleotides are TGTGCCTGGAGTTCGGACCATGACGAGCAGTACTTC. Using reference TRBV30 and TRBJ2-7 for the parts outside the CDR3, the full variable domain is SQTIHQWPATLVQPVGSPLSLECTVEGTSNPNLYWYRQAAGRGLQLLFYSVGIGQISSEVPQNLSASRPQDRQFILSSKKLLLSDSGFYLCAWSSDHDEQYFGPGTRLTVT.

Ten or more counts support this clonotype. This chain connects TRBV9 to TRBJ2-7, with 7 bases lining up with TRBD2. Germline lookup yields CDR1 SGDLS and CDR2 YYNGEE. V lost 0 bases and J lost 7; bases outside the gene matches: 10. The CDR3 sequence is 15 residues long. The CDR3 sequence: CASSVEASGGIEQYF. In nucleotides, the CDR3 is TGTGCCAGCAGCGTAGAGGCTAGCGGTGGTATAGAGCAGTACTTC.

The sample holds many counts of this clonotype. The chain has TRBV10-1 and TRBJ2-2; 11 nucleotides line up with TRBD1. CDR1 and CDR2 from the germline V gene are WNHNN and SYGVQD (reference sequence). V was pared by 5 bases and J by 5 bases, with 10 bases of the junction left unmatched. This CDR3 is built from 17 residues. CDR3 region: CASSQRGQGGQTGELFF. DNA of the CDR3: TGCGCCAGCAGTCAACGGGGACAGGGGGGTCAAACCGGGGAGCTGTTTTTT.

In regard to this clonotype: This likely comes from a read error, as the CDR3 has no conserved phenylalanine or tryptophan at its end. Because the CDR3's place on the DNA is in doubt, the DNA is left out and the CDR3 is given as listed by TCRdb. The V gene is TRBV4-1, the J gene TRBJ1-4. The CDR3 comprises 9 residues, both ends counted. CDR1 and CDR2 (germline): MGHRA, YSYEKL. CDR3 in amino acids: CASSQGLAG.

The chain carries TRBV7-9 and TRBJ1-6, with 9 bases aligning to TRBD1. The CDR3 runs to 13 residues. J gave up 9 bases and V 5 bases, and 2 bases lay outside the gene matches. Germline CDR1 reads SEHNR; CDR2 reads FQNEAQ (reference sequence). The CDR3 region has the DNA TGTGCCAGCAGCCAGACAGGGGGTTCACCCCTCCACTTT. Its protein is CASSQTGGSPLHF.

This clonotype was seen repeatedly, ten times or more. The DNA for the CDR3 is TGTGCCAGCAGTTTTCGGTCCAACACTGAAGCTTTCTTT. As protein: CASSFRSNTEAFF. The chain links TRBV27 to TRBJ1-1; D gene unclear. The CDR3 length is 13 residues. V shed 3 bases and J shed 2 bases, with 7 bases lying between them. Germline V gene sequence: CDR1 MNHEY, CDR2 SMNVEV (reference sequence).

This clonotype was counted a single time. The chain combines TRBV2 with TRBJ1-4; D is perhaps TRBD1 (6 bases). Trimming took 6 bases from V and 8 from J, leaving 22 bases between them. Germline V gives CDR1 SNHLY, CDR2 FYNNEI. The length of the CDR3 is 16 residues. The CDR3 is CASSVSVRAGEEKLFF. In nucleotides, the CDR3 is TGTGCCAGCAGCGTGTCGGTCCGCGCAGGGGAGGAAAAACTGTTTTTT.

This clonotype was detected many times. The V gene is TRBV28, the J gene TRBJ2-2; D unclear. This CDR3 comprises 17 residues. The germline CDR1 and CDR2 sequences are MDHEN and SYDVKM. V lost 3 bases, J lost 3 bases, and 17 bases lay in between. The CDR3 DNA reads TGTGCCAGCAGTTTTCCACCGGATAAGCTGGACACCGGGGAGCTGTTTTTT. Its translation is CASSFPPDKLDTGELFF.

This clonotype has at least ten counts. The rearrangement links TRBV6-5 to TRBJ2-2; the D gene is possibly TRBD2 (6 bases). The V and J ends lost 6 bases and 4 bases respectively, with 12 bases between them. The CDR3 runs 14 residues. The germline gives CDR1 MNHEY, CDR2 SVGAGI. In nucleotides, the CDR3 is TGTGCCAGCAGCAGATCGGGGGTCACCGGGGAGCTGTTTTTT. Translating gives CASSRSGVTGELFF.

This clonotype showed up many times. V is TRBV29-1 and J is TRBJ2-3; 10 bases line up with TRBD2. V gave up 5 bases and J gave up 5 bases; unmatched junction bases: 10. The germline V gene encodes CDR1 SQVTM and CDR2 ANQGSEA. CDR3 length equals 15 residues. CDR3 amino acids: CSVPSGRYWRDTQYF. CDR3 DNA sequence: TGCAGCGTTCCTAGCGGGAGATACTGGAGAGATACGCAGTATTTT.

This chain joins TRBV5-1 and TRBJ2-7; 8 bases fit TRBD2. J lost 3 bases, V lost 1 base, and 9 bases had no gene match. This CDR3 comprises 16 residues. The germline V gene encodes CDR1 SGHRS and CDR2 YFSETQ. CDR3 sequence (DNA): TGCGCCAGCAGCTTGAGGGCAGCGGGAGTGAACTACGAGCAGTACTTC. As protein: CASSLRAAGVNYEQYF.

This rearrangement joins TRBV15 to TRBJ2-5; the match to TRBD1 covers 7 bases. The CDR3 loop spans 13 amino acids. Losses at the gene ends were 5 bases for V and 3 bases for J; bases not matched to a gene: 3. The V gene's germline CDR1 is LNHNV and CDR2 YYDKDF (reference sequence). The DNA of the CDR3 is TGTGCCACCAGCTCAGGGACAGAAGAGACCCAGTACTTC. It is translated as CATSSGTEETQYF.

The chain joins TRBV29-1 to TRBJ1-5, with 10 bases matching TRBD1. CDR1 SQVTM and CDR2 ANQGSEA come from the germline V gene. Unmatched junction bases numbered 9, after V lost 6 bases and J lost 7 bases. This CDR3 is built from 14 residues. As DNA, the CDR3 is TGCAGCGTCCCCGGGACAGGGGATGGGCAGCCCCAGCATTTT. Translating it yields CSVPGTGDGQPQHF.